Below are 22 T cell receptor beta chains sequenced from a single sample in a study of beta chain features in type 1 diabetes. The investigators reverse transcribed all of the isolated RNA, so they sequenced expressed TCRB transcripts. TCRdb keeps only in-frame clones here, not all; method: immunoSEQ multiplex PCR. The data contain around 300,000 clones, 14% of them singletons. Material for sequencing was central memory CD4+ T cells from blood. Receptor source: a young man in good health.

This clone was recorded a few times. The CDR3 nucleotides read TGCAGCGCCCGGGGCCCCTCCTACGAGCAGTACGTC. Translating it yields CSARGPSYEQYV. The rearrangement joins TRBV29-1 to TRBJ2-7; D assignment may be TRBD1 or TRBD2 (5 bases each). This CDR3 is 12 amino acids long. Trimming took off 7 bases at V and 0 bases at J, with 10 bases between the two ends. Germline V gene lookup returns CDR1 SQVTM and CDR2 ANQGSEA.

This clone was observed a few times. This chain links TRBV7-2 with TRBJ1-4; tentative D call: TRBD1 (6 bases). This CDR3 contains 15 residues. CDR1 and CDR2 from the germline V gene are SGHTA and FQGNSA. V gave up 5 bases and J gave up 8 bases, with 18 bases separating them. The CDR3 here is CASSTQGTPGEKLFF. The CDR3 nucleotides read TGTGCCAGCAGCACCCAGGGGACCCCGGGAGAAAAACTGTTTTTT.

The chain uses TRBV5-8 and TRBJ1-2, with D unclear. The V gene lost 0 bases and the J gene lost 4 bases, with 10 bases spanning the gap. CDR3 size: 14 residues. Germline CDR1 and CDR2: SGHTS and YDEGEE. CDR3 sequence reads: CASSLDSSFYGYTF. CDR3 nucleotide sequence: TGTGCCAGCAGCTTGGACAGCTCTTTCTATGGCTACACCTTC.

This clone was observed many times. The rearrangement uses TRBV21-1 and TRBJ2-7. TRBV21-1 is flagged as a pseudogene. The CDR3 totals 16 residues. Here the CDR3 DNA reads TGTGCCAGCAGCAAACGGGTAGGTTTGGCAGGCAACGAGCAGTACGTC. Its translation: CASSKRVGLAGNEQYV.

On this clone: At one boundary the junction diverges from the germline segment, which might be a read error. V is TRBV29-1 and J is TRBJ1-4, with 10 bases fitting TRBD1. The CDR3 is made up of 12 amino acids. Germline V gene sequence: CDR1 SQVTM, CDR2 ANQGSEA. This chain's CDR3 is CSARTGGETLFF. The DNA for the CDR3 is TGCAGCGCACGGACAGGGGGAGAAACACTGTTTTTT.

This clone was picked up a small number of times. V usage is TRBV19 and J usage is TRBJ1-2, with no clear D. The CDR3 sequence is 10 residues long. The V gene lost 8 bases and the J gene lost 5 bases, with 6 bases spanning the gap. Germline CDR1 and CDR2: LNHDA and SQIVND (reference sequence). CDR3 sequence reads: CASQGYGYTF. In nucleotides, the CDR3 is TGTGCCAGTCAAGGGTATGGCTACACCTTC. Together with reference TRBV19 and TRBJ1-2, the CDR3 gives the full variable domain: DGGITQSPKYLFRKEGQNVTLSCEQNLNHDAMYWYRQDPGQGLRLIYYSQIVNDFQKGDIAEGYSVSREKKESFPLTVTSAQKNPTAFYLCASQGYGYTFGSGTRLTVV.

The V gene is TRBV9, the J gene TRBJ2-2; 10 bases fit TRBD1. The CDR3 length is 18 residues. Germline V lookup: CDR1 SGDLS, CDR2 YYNGEE. The ends lost 0 bases at V and 6 bases at J; junction bases unmatched: 11. In nucleotides, the CDR3 is TGTGCCAGCAGCGTAGTCCCGTTGACAGGGGGCAATGCCGGGGAGCTGTTTTTT. Translating it yields CASSVVPLTGGNAGELFF. Variable domain in full (rest from reference TRBV9 and TRBJ2-2): DSGVTQTPKHLITATGQRVTLRCSPRSGDLSVYWYQQSLDQGLQFLIQYYNGEERAKGNILERFSAQQFPDLHSELNLSSLELGDSALYFCASSVVPLTGGNAGELFFGEGSRLTVL.

The CDR3 DNA sequence: TGCAGCGCACTAACACAGGGTAAGGCCTACGAGCAGTACTTC. It specifies CSALTQGKAYEQYF. The J gene is TRBJ2-7, the V gene TRBV29-1; possible D gene TRBD1, 6 bases. Trimming removed 7 bases at V and 2 bases at J, with 18 bases between. The CDR3 covers 14 residues. Germline V gene lookup returns CDR1 SQVTM and CDR2 ANQGSEA.

Only a few counts were recorded for this clone. The chain recombines TRBV2 with TRBJ2-1; tentatively, D is TRBD1 (7 bases). The V end was cut by 6 bases, the J end by 8 bases, with 23 bases between. The germline V gene encodes CDR1 SNHLY and CDR2 FYNNEI. The CDR3 is 16 residues long. The CDR3 region has the DNA TGTGCCAGCAGGGGTGACAGGGCCGGGGGCATTTATGAGCAGTTCTTC. Protein: CASRGDRAGGIYEQFF.

The chain uses TRBV28 and TRBJ1-2; tentatively, D is TRBD1 (5 bases). The CDR3 runs 12 residues. Between the trimmed V and J ends, which lost 2 bases and 4 bases, there was a span of 5 bases. CDR1 MDHEN and CDR2 SYDVKM come from the germline V gene. CDR3 residues: CASSLRGYGYTF. In nucleotides, the CDR3 is TGTGCCAGCAGTTTAAGGGGCTATGGCTACACCTTC.

This clone was picked up a small number of times. This chain connects TRBV15 to TRBJ1-3; 7 positions match TRBD1. Germline CDR1 is LNHNV and CDR2 is YYDKDF (reference sequence). V trimming: 5 bases; J trimming: 2 bases; junction bases outside the gene matches: 9. CDR3 length: 16 amino acids. CDR3 bases: TGTGCCACCAGCCTAATACAGGGGATACCTGGAAACACCATATATTTT. Translating gives CATSLIQGIPGNTIYF.

This clone has at least ten counts. Other DNA sequences in this specimen translate into the identical CDR3. V is TRBV30 and J is TRBJ2-5; the D call may be TRBD1 or TRBD2 (5 bases each). In germline, CDR1 is GTSNPN, CDR2 SVGIG (reference sequence). This CDR3 region has 14 residues. V was cut by 4 bases and J by 5 bases, with 17 bases left in between. The CDR3 bases are TGTGCCTGGACCGCTGCAGGGTGCGGGGAGACCCAGTACTTC. Encoded protein: CAWTAAGCGETQYF.

This clone has a handful of counts. The V call is TRBV6-5, the J call TRBJ2-7, with TRBD2 identical over 8 bases. V was clipped by 4 bases and J by 2 bases; unmatched bases: 4. CDR1 is MNHEY and CDR2 is SVGAGI in the germline V gene. The CDR3 sequence is 14 residues long. CDR3 nucleotides: TGTGCCAGCAGTTCCGGGACTAGACCCTACGAGCAGTACTTC. This codes for CASSSGTRPYEQYF.

Ten or more counts support this clone. The V call is TRBV2, the J call TRBJ2-4, with TRBD1 matching over 7 bases. The CDR3 covers 14 residues. From germline, CDR1 is SNHLY and CDR2 FYNNEI. The V gene end was trimmed by 6 bases and the J gene end by 5 bases; junction bases not matched to a gene: 7. The CDR3 loop is CASRAGTDENIQYF. CDR3 nucleotide sequence: TGTGCCAGCAGGGCCGGGACAGATGAAAACATTCAGTACTTC. Complete variable domain (other parts from reference TRBV2 and TRBJ2-4): EPEVTQTPSHQVTQMGQEVILRCVPISNHLYFYWYRQILGQKVEFLVSFYNNEISEKSEIFDDQFSVERPDGSNFTLKIRSTKLEDSAMYFCASRAGTDENIQYFGAGTRLSVL.

This clone was seen repeatedly, ten times or more. The chain is built from TRBV14 and TRBJ1-4; D is possibly TRBD1 (6 bases). Germline CDR1 SGHDN, CDR2 FVKESK. V lost 0 bases and J 7 bases, leaving 12 bases between the germline ends. The CDR3 loop spans 15 amino acids. CDR3 nucleotides: TGTGCCAGCAGCCAAGAACAGGGACGTTTTGAAAAACTGTTTTTT. Translated: CASSQEQGRFEKLFF.

J is TRBJ2-7 and V is TRBV6-5; D is uncertain. Germline assignment: CDR1 MNHEY and CDR2 SVGAGI. The CDR3 loop spans 15 amino acids. V dropped 0 bases and J dropped 9 bases, with 18 bases sitting between them. Here the CDR3 DNA reads TGTGCCAGCAGTTACTCTATCGGCCGAATGGAAGGGCAGTACTTC. Protein product: CASSYSIGRMEGQYF.

A few counts support this clone. The chain has TRBV7-2 and TRBJ1-1; D might be TRBD1 (5 bases). This CDR3 comprises 13 residues. The V gene's germline CDR1 is SGHTA and CDR2 FQGNSA. Trimming stripped 1 base from V and 10 bases from J, with 13 bases between. CDR3 protein: CASSLDHGRGAFF. The CDR3, as DNA: TGTGCCAGCAGCTTAGATCACGGGAGGGGAGCTTTCTTT.

The chain recombines TRBV5-4 with TRBJ1-1; D gene uncertain. Trimming took off 4 bases at V and 1 base at J, with 11 bases between the two ends. This CDR3 has 14 residues. Looked up from germline, CDR1 is SGHNT and CDR2 is YYREEE (reference sequence). The chain's CDR3 is CASSPLYGNTEAFF. CDR3 sequence (DNA): TGTGCCAGCAGCCCCTTATATGGGAACACTGAAGCTTTCTTT.

This clone occurred a few times. The gene calls are TRBV29-1 and TRBJ2-4; D is perhaps TRBD2 (6 bases). The CDR3 spans 11 residues. Per the germline V gene, CDR1 is SQVTM and CDR2 is ANQGSEA. V lost 7 bases, J lost 9 bases, and 13 bases lay in between. CDR3 amino acids: CSAGEDGIQYF. CDR3 coding DNA: TGCAGCGCCGGGGAGGACGGCATTCAGTACTTC. The entire variable domain, with the rest obtained from reference TRBV29-1 and TRBJ2-4, is as follows: SAVISQKPSRDICQRGTSLTIQCQVDSQVTMMFWYRQQPGQSLTLIATANQGSEATYESGFVIDKFPISRPNLTFSTLTVSNMSPEDSSIYLCSAGEDGIQYFGAGTRLSVL.

The genes are TRBV9 and TRBJ2-1; 9 bases agree with TRBD2. CDR1 SGDLS and CDR2 YYNGEE come from the germline V gene. V lost 0 bases, J lost 9 bases, and 7 bases stayed unmatched. This CDR3 has 15 amino acids. CDR3 sequence: CASSVDIAGVGEQFF. The CDR3, as DNA: TGTGCCAGCAGCGTAGATATAGCGGGAGTAGGTGAGCAGTTCTTC.

This clone was counted a few times. The chain combines TRBV10-1 with TRBJ2-3; 14 bases are a match to TRBD2. V was pared by 4 bases and J by 6 bases, with 3 bases of the junction left unmatched. CDR3 length: 15 residues. Germline CDR1 reads WNHNN; CDR2 reads SYGVQD (reference sequence). The CDR3 nucleotides are TGCGCCAGCAGTGGACTAGCGGGGGGGTCCGATACGCAGTATTTT. Translation: CASSGLAGGSDTQYF.

This clone was counted many times. The V and J genes are TRBV27 and TRBJ1-1; D is unclear. Germline loops: CDR1 MNHEY, CDR2 SMNVEV (reference sequence). The CDR3 runs 12 residues. Trimming removed 6 bases at V and 9 bases at J, with 14 bases between. The CDR3 coding sequence is TGTGCCAGCAGAGTTTTGGGTCGAAAAGCTTTCTTT. As protein: CASRVLGRKAFF.